Each of the 25 T cell receptor beta chains below was sequenced from the same sample in a study of spatial heterogeneity in lung cancer (dated by TCRdb to the late 2010s). What the time point label conveys for this sample: sample taken at primary tumor resection. The method behind the library was 5' RACE. Sequencing was performed on a NextSeq 500. TCRdb trimmed the raw reads at Q25, called clones with MiXCR and kept productive beta chains. Rows are combined by CDR3 protein, so each entry shows the most common genes and DNA. The sample records around 5,000 distinct CDR3 sequences, 4% to 5.5% of which are singletons. The top ten clones comprise nearly 9.5% of the sample. This material consisted of normal lung tissue next to the tumor, taken at surgery. These receptors were obtained from a female donor with early-stage non-small cell lung cancer.

This clonotype is labeled as medium-sized. CDR3 residues: CSARLPRLAAGTDTQYF. CDR3 sequence (DNA): TGCAGTGCTAGACTTCCGAGACTAGCGGCAGGCACAGATACGCAGTATTTT. This sequence joins TRBV20-1 and TRBJ2-3; 9 positions agree with TRBD2. The J segment lost 1 base and the V segment lost 2 bases, leaving 10 bases of the junction unmatched. CDR3 length: 17 residues. In germline, CDR1 is DFQATT, CDR2 SNEGSKA (reference sequence).

This clonotype has only a few counts. The genes are TRBV30 and TRBJ2-7, with a weak D call TRBD1 (5 bases). The V gene's germline CDR1 is GTSNPN and CDR2 SVGIG (reference sequence). The CDR3 contains 14 residues. Trimming stripped 2 bases from V and 2 bases from J, with 13 bases between. Here the CDR3 reads CAWSRGYLTYEQYF. The CDR3, as DNA: TGTGCCTGGAGTAGGGGCTACCTAACCTACGAGCAGTACTTC.

This clonotype was detected a few times. This chain uses TRBV29-1 with TRBJ2-7; D is perhaps TRBD1 or TRBD2 (5 bases each). The CDR3 contains 14 residues. CDR1 and CDR2 (germline): SQVTM, ANQGSEA. The ends were cut back, 8 bases at V and 7 bases at J, with 24 bases in the middle. The CDR3 DNA reads TGCAGCCCAGGGAGACGGGCCCCATGTGAGGAGCAGTACTTC. Its protein is CSPGRRAPCEEQYF.

In its sample, this clonotype ranks as medium-sized. This rearrangement joins TRBV27 to TRBJ2-1; D might be TRBD1 or TRBD2, each matching 6 bases. Germline V gene lookup returns CDR1 MNHEY and CDR2 SMNVEV (reference sequence). The CDR3 sequence is 14 residues long. Trimming took off 2 bases at V and 5 bases at J, with 10 bases between the two ends. As DNA, the CDR3 is TGTGCCAGCAGTTTAACGGGGGCCGACAATGAGCAGTTCTTC. Residues: CASSLTGADNEQFF.

By share, this clonotype ranks as medium-sized. The rearrangement joins TRBV7-9 to TRBJ1-5; TRBD1 might be the D (5 bases). The CDR3 spans 12 residues. Germline V gene sequence: CDR1 SEHNR, CDR2 FQNEAQ (reference sequence). Trimming shortened V by 8 bases and J by 3 bases, and 8 bases separated the two germline ends. CDR3 sequence: CASGGVNQPQHF. The CDR3 DNA follows: TGTGCCAGCGGGGGAGTCAATCAGCCCCAGCATTTT.

In this sample, this clonotype is medium-sized (0.01 to 0.1%). The V gene is TRBV20-1, the J gene TRBJ2-3; 9 nucleotides agree with TRBD1. Looked up from germline, CDR1 is DFQATT and CDR2 is SNEGSKA (reference sequence). The CDR3 covers 15 residues. V lost 3 bases to trimming and J lost 4 bases; unmatched junction nucleotides: 8. The CDR3: CSARRTGDQADTQYF. The CDR3, as DNA: TGCAGTGCTAGGAGGACAGGGGATCAGGCAGATACGCAGTATTTT.

This clonotype was recorded at least ten times. The chain recombines TRBV7-6 with TRBJ1-2; 10 positions agree with TRBD1. From germline, CDR1 is SGHVS and CDR2 FNYEAQ. The CDR3 is 15 amino acids. Trimming removed 5 bases from V and 5 bases from J; junction bases left unmatched: 8. CDR3 bases: TGTGCCAGCAGCACTTTGACAGGGGGCGATTATGGCTACACCTTC. Protein sequence: CASSTLTGGDYGYTF.

A word on this clonotype: A read error is possible here, since a much larger clone lies one base away. The chain links TRBV6-1 to TRBJ1-1; a weak D match, TRBD1 (6 bases). CDR1 and CDR2 from the germline V gene are MNHNS and SASEGT. The CDR3 consists of 12 residues. In DNA form, the CDR3 reads TGTGCCAACAGTCACCCGACAGGTGAAGCTTTCTTT. Protein sequence: CANSHPTGEAFF.

This clonotype has a count of ten or more. The chain is built from TRBV20-1 and TRBJ2-1; 8 bases match TRBD1. J was trimmed by 9 bases and V by 0 bases; bases with no gene match: 10. The CDR3 is made up of 15 amino acids. Germline V gene data show CDR1 as DFQATT and CDR2 as SNEGSKA (reference sequence). The chain's CDR3 is CSARDRDRPLSEQFF. The CDR3 DNA reads as TGCAGTGCTAGAGATAGGGACAGGCCTTTGAGTGAGCAGTTCTTC.

In this sample, this clonotype turned up many times. The chain joins TRBV28 to TRBJ2-7, with 8 bases matching TRBD2. The germline V gene encodes CDR1 MDHEN and CDR2 SYDVKM. The CDR3 is 18 residues long. Unmatched junction bases numbered 12, after V lost 2 bases and J lost 0 bases. The CDR3 DNA reads as TGTGCCAGCAGTTTAGGGCTAGCGGGCCGTAGGAGCTCCTACGAGCAGTACTTC. Translation gives CASSLGLAGRRSSYEQYF.

This clonotype is medium-sized by share. The J gene is TRBJ1-6, the V gene TRBV5-5; 9 positions agree with TRBD1. With V trimmed by 2 bases and J by 8 bases, 5 bases remained unmatched. The germline V gene has CDR1 SGHKS and CDR2 YYEKEE (reference sequence). This CDR3 region has 15 residues. CDR3 coding DNA: TGTGCCAGCAGCTTCGCGGGACAGGGAGATTCACCCCTCCACTTT. This codes for CASSFAGQGDSPLHF.

Judged by abundance, this clonotype is medium-sized. Its ends do not fully match the called genes, so a read error is possible. The chain recombines TRBV6-5 with TRBJ1-1, with D tentatively TRBD1 (5 bases). There are 16 residues in the CDR3. In germline, CDR1 is MNHEY, CDR2 SVGAGI. This CDR3 is CASRAGQGRVNTEAFF. The DNA for the CDR3 is TGTGCAAGCAGGGCAGGCCAAGGTCGAGTGAACACTGAAGCTTTCTTT.

This clonotype appeared many times. The chain couples TRBV5-1 to TRBJ2-5; 8 bases map to TRBD1. Germline CDR1 is SGHRS and CDR2 is YFSETQ. V trimming: 4 bases; J trimming: 0 bases; junction bases outside the gene matches: 5. This CDR3 comprises 15 residues. Written as DNA, the CDR3 is TGCGCCAGCAGCCCCGGACAGGGCGACCAAGAGACCCAGTACTTC. It specifies CASSPGQGDQETQYF.

Judged by abundance, this clonotype is medium-sized (0.01 to 0.1%). The chain combines TRBV7-9 with TRBJ1-1; possible D gene TRBD1, 5 bases. This CDR3 has 14 amino acids. Germline V gives CDR1 SEHNR, CDR2 FQNEAQ (reference sequence). V lost 3 bases, J lost 1 base, and 9 bases lay in between. The CDR3 sequence: CASSLGPSNTEAFF. In DNA form, the CDR3 reads TGTGCCAGCAGCTTGGGACCCTCGAACACTGAAGCTTTCTTT.

Sample share makes this clonotype medium-sized. This chain connects TRBV20-1 to TRBJ2-1; D may be TRBD2 (6 bases). This CDR3 is 13 amino acids long. In germline, CDR1 is DFQATT, CDR2 SNEGSKA (reference sequence). With 2 bases removed from V and 6 bases from J, the gap between germline ends came to 11 bases. The CDR3: CSARRGSSNEQFF. As DNA, the CDR3 is TGCAGTGCTAGACGGGGGAGCTCCAATGAGCAGTTCTTC.

This clonotype was detected a few times. Given a much more abundant clone one base away, this may be a read error. J is TRBJ1-2 and V is TRBV5-1; possible D gene TRBD1, 5 bases. This CDR3 comprises 15 residues. The germline CDR1 and CDR2 sequences are SGHRS and YFSETQ. CDR3 DNA sequence: TGCGCCAGCAGCGTGATGGGGCCGGCGGGGTATGGCTACAACTTC. This encodes CASSVMGPAGYGYNF. The full variable domain, with the rest looked up from reference TRBV5-1 and TRBJ1-2, is KAGVTQTPRYLIKTRGQQVTLSCSPISGHRSVSWYQQTPGQGLQFLFEYFSETQRNKGNFPGRFSGRQFSNSRSEMNVSTLELGDSALYLCASSVMGPAGYGYNFGSGTRLTVV.

This clonotype showed up just a few times. A read error is possible here, since a much larger clone lies one base away. V gene TRBV6-5 combines with J gene TRBJ1-2, with D uncertain. CDR3 length: 13 amino acids. In germline, CDR1 is MNHEY, CDR2 SVGAGI. This chain's CDR3 is CASSYNLGYGYNF. The CDR3 coding sequence is TGTGCCAGCAGTTACAACTTGGGCTATGGCTACAACTTC.

This clonotype was counted between two and nine times. The rearrangement links TRBV27 to TRBJ2-1; D perhaps matches TRBD2 (7 bases). The CDR3 is 14 residues long. The germline V gene has CDR1 MNHEY and CDR2 SMNVEV (reference sequence). The V end was cut by 5 bases, the J end by 8 bases, with 16 bases between. CDR3 coding DNA: TGTGCCAGCAGTCGGGCGGGGGCCGGGGATGAGCAGTTCTTC. This gives the protein CASSRAGAGDEQFF.

This clonotype is deemed medium-sized. V usage is TRBV7-8 and J usage is TRBJ2-3; D ambiguous. V was pared by 5 bases and J by 4 bases, with 13 bases between. In germline, CDR1 is SGHVS, CDR2 FQNEAQ. This CDR3 comprises 14 residues. CDR3 loop: CASSPKELSDTQYF. CDR3 in DNA: TGTGCCAGCAGCCCCAAGGAGTTGTCAGATACGCAGTATTTT.

This clonotype was detected many times. The chain combines TRBV20-1 with TRBJ2-7; 10 bases map to TRBD2. The trim removed 3 bases at V and 7 bases at J, leaving 9 bases unmatched. CDR3 length equals 14 residues. In germline, CDR1 is DFQATT, CDR2 SNEGSKA (reference sequence). CDR3 in amino acids: CSASPPAGGPEQYF. The CDR3 nucleotides are TGCAGTGCTAGCCCCCCAGCGGGAGGGCCAGAGCAGTACTTC.

In this sample, this clonotype is medium-sized (0.01 to 0.1%). The rearrangement uses TRBV19 and TRBJ2-1; TRBD1 or TRBD2 may be the D gene (5 bases each). This CDR3 is built from 12 residues. The V and J ends lost 4 bases and 11 bases respectively, with 12 bases between them. From germline, CDR1 is LNHDA and CDR2 SQIVND (reference sequence). The CDR3, as DNA: TGTGCCAGTAGTACCGCCGGGACCAAGCAGTTCTTC. It encodes CASSTAGTKQFF.

This clonotype is categorized as medium-sized (0.01 to 0.1%). This chain links TRBV6-1 with TRBJ1-2; 9 positions agree with TRBD1. Per germline, CDR1 MNHNS and CDR2 SASEGT. The CDR3 contains 14 residues. Trimming removed 7 bases from V and 3 bases from J; junction bases left unmatched: 6. The CDR3 DNA is TGTGCCAGCATGATGACAGGGGGATACTATGGCTACACCTTC. Protein sequence: CASMMTGGYYGYTF.

This clonotype rates as medium-sized. This chain uses TRBV7-3 with TRBJ2-7; D unclear. Per the germline V gene, CDR1 is SGHTA and CDR2 is FQGTGA. The CDR3 is made up of 14 amino acids. The germline V and J ends were trimmed by 6 bases and 2 bases, with 14 bases remaining between them. In DNA form, the CDR3 reads TGTGCCAGCAGTCTGGATGGGTCCCCCTACGAGCAGTACTTC. Translation gives CASSLDGSPYEQYF.

The chain employs TRBV27 and TRBJ2-3; tentative D call: TRBD2 (5 bases). CDR1 and CDR2 from the germline V gene are MNHEY and SMNVEV (reference sequence). The germline V and J ends were trimmed by 5 bases and 5 bases, with 11 bases remaining between them. CDR3 size: 13 residues. The CDR3 nucleotides are TGTGCCAGCAGTCCAATCGCGGGAGATACGCAGTATTTT. Amino acids: CASSPIAGDTQYF.

This clonotype appeared many times. The rearrangement joins TRBV15 to TRBJ2-3; 11 bases map to TRBD2. The CDR3 runs to 19 residues. The germline CDR1 and CDR2 sequences are LNHNV and YYDKDF (reference sequence). Losses at the gene ends were 1 base for V and 0 bases for J; bases not matched to a gene: 9. The CDR3 DNA sequence: TGTGCCACCAGCAGAGCAGGTGGTAGCGGGAGGGTAAGCACAGATACGCAGTATTTT. This encodes CATSRAGGSGRVSTDTQYF.